Below, 5 T cell receptor beta chains from the same sample are listed, as sequenced in a study of shared clonotypes between healthy human individuals. TCRdb keeps only in-frame clones here, not all; method: immunoSEQ multiplex PCR. The repertoire holds about 490,000 clones, with more than 65% as singletons. Material for sequencing was PBMCs. These receptors were taken from a woman aged 40 to 50 in good health. Some clones in this sample may be carry-over from other donors' samples.

This clone was seen just once. J is TRBJ2-7 and V is TRBV5-1, with 16 bases lining up with TRBD2. V lost 4 bases to trimming and J lost 5 bases; unmatched junction nucleotides: 12. The germline gives CDR1 SGHRS, CDR2 YFSETQ. CDR3 size: 18 residues. The CDR3 coding sequence is TGCGCCAGCAGCCCCGGGGGACTAGCGGGAGGGTCTTCCGACGAGCAGTACTTC. Protein product: CASSPGGLAGGSSDEQYF.

J is TRBJ2-7 and V is TRBV29-1, with D unclear. The V gene's germline CDR1 is SQVTM and CDR2 ANQGSEA. The CDR3 length is 12 residues. V lost 4 bases to trimming and J lost 2 bases, with 9 bases between them. The CDR3 region has the DNA TGCAGCGTTGCGGACGGTACCTACGAGCAGTACTTC. It codes for CSVADGTYEQYF.

CDR3 loop: CASSRHTGADGELFF. CDR3 in DNA: TGTGCCAGCAGCAGGCACACGGGCGCGGACGGGGAGCTGTTTTTT. V is TRBV5-4 and J is TRBJ2-2; D unresolved. CDR3 length equals 15 residues. Germline V gene lookup returns CDR1 SGHNT and CDR2 YYREEE (reference sequence). The ends were cut back, 4 bases at V and 7 bases at J, with 17 bases in the middle.

This clone was found once. This chain connects TRBV11-2 to TRBJ1-2, with a possible D match to TRBD1 (6 bases). V gave up 5 bases and J gave up 4 bases, with 17 bases separating them. Germline lookup yields CDR1 SGHAT and CDR2 FQNNGV. CDR3 length equals 15 residues. CDR3 bases: TGTGCCAGCAGCACCGAGATGGACAGCTTCTATGGCTACACCTTC. The encoded protein is CASSTEMDSFYGYTF.

This chain links TRBV9 with TRBJ2-2, with D uncertain. The germline V gene has CDR1 SGDLS and CDR2 YYNGEE. Trimming shortened V by 0 bases and J by 0 bases, and 15 bases separated the two germline ends. The CDR3 is 18 residues long. The CDR3 nucleotides are TGTGCCAGCAGCGTAGCCCTCGAGTTAACCGCGAACACCGGGGAGCTGTTTTTT. Encoded protein: CASSVALELTANTGELFF.